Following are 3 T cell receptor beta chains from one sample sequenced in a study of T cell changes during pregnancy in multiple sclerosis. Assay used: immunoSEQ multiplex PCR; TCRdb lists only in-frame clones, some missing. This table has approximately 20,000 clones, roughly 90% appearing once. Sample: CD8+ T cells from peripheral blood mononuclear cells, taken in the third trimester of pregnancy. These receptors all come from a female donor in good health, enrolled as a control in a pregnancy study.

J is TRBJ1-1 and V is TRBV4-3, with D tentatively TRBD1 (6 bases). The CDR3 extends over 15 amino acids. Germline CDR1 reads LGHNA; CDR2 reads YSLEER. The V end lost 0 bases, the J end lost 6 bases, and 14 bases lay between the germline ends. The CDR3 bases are TGCGCCAGCAGCCAAGAGCGGGGGCGTAGAGCTGAAGCTTTCTTT. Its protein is CASSQERGRRAEAFF.

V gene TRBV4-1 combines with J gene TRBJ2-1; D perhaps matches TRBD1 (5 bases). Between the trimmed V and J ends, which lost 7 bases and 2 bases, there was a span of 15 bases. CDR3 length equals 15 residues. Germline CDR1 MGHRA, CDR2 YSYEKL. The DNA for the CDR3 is TGCGCCAGCATCATAAATCCAGGGCCCTACAATGAGCAGTTCTTC. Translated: CASIINPGPYNEQFF.

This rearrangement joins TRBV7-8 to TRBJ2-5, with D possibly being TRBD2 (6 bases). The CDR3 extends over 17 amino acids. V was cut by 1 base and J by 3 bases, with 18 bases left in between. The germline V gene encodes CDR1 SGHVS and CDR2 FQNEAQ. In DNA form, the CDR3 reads TGTGCCAGCAGCTTAGTCCCGCGGGGATGGGTGGAAGAGACCCAGTACTTC. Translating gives CASSLVPRGWVEETQYF.